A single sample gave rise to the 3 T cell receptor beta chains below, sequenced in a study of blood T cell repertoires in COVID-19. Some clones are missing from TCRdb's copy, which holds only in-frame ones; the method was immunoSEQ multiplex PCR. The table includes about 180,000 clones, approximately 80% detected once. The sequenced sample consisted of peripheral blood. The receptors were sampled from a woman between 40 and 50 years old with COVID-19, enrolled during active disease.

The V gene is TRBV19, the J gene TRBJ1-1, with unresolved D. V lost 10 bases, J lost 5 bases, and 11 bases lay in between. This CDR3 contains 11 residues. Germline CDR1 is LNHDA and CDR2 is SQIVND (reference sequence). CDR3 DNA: TGTGCCACCCAACGGGGAACTGAAGCTTTCTTT. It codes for CATQRGTEAFF.

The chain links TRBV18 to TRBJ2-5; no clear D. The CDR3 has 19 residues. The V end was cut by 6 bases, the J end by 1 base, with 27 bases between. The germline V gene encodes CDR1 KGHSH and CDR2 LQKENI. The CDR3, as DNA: TGTGCCAGCTCCTCGGATCTCCTGTCGGAGAACAAGCCCCAAGAGACCCAGTACTTC. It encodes CASSSDLLSENKPQETQYF.

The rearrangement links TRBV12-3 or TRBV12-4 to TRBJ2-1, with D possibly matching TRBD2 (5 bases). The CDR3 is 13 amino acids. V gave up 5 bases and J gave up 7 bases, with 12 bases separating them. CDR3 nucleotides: TGTGCCAGCAGTGAAGACTACCGTAATGAGCAGTTCTTC. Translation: CASSEDYRNEQFF.